The 18 T cell receptor beta chains below come from one sample, sequenced in a study of blood T cell repertoires in COVID-19. Produced via immunoSEQ multiplex PCR; TCRdb's table is partial and in-frame only. The data hold fewer than 30,000 clones, with over 75% observed a single time. Specimen: peripheral blood. Receptor source: a man aged 55 to 69 with acute or convalescent COVID-19.

This clone occurred once. The CDR3 loop reads CASSLGGEQGDSGANVLTF. In nucleotides, the CDR3 is TGTGCCAGCAGCTTAGGTGGGGAACAGGGTGACTCTGGGGCCAACGTCCTGACTTTC. The chain is built from TRBV7-9 and TRBJ2-6; D may be TRBD1 (6 bases). The germline CDR1 and CDR2 sequences are SEHNR and FQNEAQ (reference sequence). The CDR3 has 19 amino acids. V lost 1 base and J lost 0, with 16 bases in between.

The chain employs TRBV7-2 and TRBJ2-1; 7 nucleotides match TRBD2. Trimming at V came to 3 bases and at J to 7 bases, leaving 15 bases not matched to a gene. Germline V gene lookup returns CDR1 SGHTA and CDR2 FQGNSA. This CDR3 spans 17 amino acids. DNA for the CDR3: TGTGCCAGCAGCTTTGGAGGGAGCGGGCTAGCGGTTAATGAGCAGTTCTTC. As protein: CASSFGGSGLAVNEQFF. Together with reference TRBV7-2 and TRBJ2-1, the CDR3 gives the full variable domain: GAGVSQSPSNKVTEKGKDVELRCDPISGHTALYWYRQSLGQGLEFLIYFQGNSAPDKSGLPSDRFSAERTGGSVSTLTIQRTQQEDSAVYLCASSFGGSGLAVNEQFFGPGTRLTVL.

The rearrangement links TRBV5-1 to TRBJ1-2; 9 bases map to TRBD1. The CDR3 is 14 residues long. Germline-derived CDR1 and CDR2 are SGHRS and YFSETQ. V gave up 2 bases and J gave up 3 bases; unmatched junction bases: 2. The DNA for the CDR3 is TGCGCCAGCAGCTTACAGGGGGCGGACTATGGCTACACCTTC. This gives the protein CASSLQGADYGYTF.

J is TRBJ1-2 and V is TRBV19; D is possibly TRBD1 (5 bases). V lost 3 bases, J lost 2 bases, and 10 bases lay in between. The CDR3 is made up of 14 amino acids. CDR1 and CDR2 from the germline V gene are LNHDA and SQIVND (reference sequence). The CDR3 DNA sequence: TGTGCCAGTAGTATGGTGACAGCGAACTATGGCTACACCTTC. As protein: CASSMVTANYGYTF.

The V gene is TRBV6-1, the J gene TRBJ2-7; the D is unclear. V was clipped by 2 bases and J by 3 bases, with 8 bases between them. This CDR3 has 13 residues. Germline lookup yields CDR1 MNHNS and CDR2 SASEGT. This chain's CDR3 is CASSEPSLYEQYF. Here the CDR3 DNA reads TGTGCCAGCAGTGAACCCTCCCTCTACGAGCAGTACTTC.

The J gene is TRBJ2-5, the V gene TRBV21-1; TRBD1, as called in the table, went unchecked against the DNA. TRBV21-1 counts as a pseudogene. This CDR3 is built from 13 residues. The CDR3 coding sequence is TGTGCCAGCAGCATGACAGGGGAAGAGACCCAGTACTTC. It codes for CASSMTGEETQYF.

The CDR3 spells CASDYGQGLNQPQHF. Here the CDR3 DNA reads TGTGCCAGCGATTACGGACAGGGGTTAAATCAGCCCCAGCATTTT. The chain joins TRBV2 to TRBJ1-5, with TRBD1 matching 9 bases. Germline V CDR1 and CDR2: SNHLY, FYNNEI. The CDR3 extends over 15 amino acids. V shed 8 bases and J 4 bases; nucleotides not matched to a gene: 9.

J is TRBJ1-5 and V is TRBV6-5, with D possibly being TRBD1 (5 bases). Germline V lookup: CDR1 MNHEY, CDR2 SVGAGI. Trimming cost V 4 bases and J 1 base, with 11 bases left between them. The CDR3 runs to 15 residues. CDR3 loop: CASSLQKGSNQPQHF. The CDR3, as DNA: TGTGCCAGCAGTTTGCAGAAGGGGAGCAATCAGCCCCAGCATTTT.

The chain recombines TRBV19 with TRBJ1-4, with 7 bases matching TRBD1. V trimming: 5 bases; J trimming: 0 bases; junction bases outside the gene matches: 9. This CDR3 contains 17 residues. Germline CDR1 and CDR2: LNHDA and SQIVND (reference sequence). This CDR3 reads CASSPRNRGTTNEKLFF. The CDR3 nucleotides read TGTGCCAGTAGTCCCCGGAACAGGGGTACAACTAATGAAAAACTGTTTTTT.

The chain joins TRBV5-1 to TRBJ1-1; D not resolved. V lost 4 bases, J lost 1 base, and 14 bases lay in between. The length of the CDR3 is 15 residues. Germline CDR1 SGHRS, CDR2 YFSETQ. The CDR3 reads CASSDSGRKNTEAFF. CDR3 sequence (DNA): TGCGCCAGCAGCGATTCCGGGAGAAAGAACACTGAAGCTTTCTTT.

The chain uses TRBV3-1 (or the pseudogene TRBV3-2) and TRBJ1-1, with D possibly being TRBD1 (6 bases). The CDR3 is 13 amino acids. Germline CDR1 reads LGHDT; CDR2 reads YNNKEL (reference sequence). V lost 5 bases and J lost 2, with 9 bases in between. The DNA for the CDR3 is TGTGCCAGCAGCTCGACAGGAAACACTGAAGCTTTCTTT. Amino acid sequence: CASSSTGNTEAFF.

V gene TRBV6-6 combines with J gene TRBJ1-1; 8 nucleotides agree with TRBD1. The CDR3 contains 17 residues. V was clipped by 5 bases and J by 6 bases; unmatched bases: 17. Germline CDR1 and CDR2: MNHNY and SVGAGI (reference sequence). The CDR3 is CASSLFGTGRRESEAFF. In nucleotides, the CDR3 is TGTGCCAGCAGTCTTTTCGGGACAGGAAGGCGTGAGTCTGAAGCTTTCTTT.

This clone was found a few times. The V gene is TRBV24-1, the J gene TRBJ2-3; TRBD2 matches at 7 bases. Looked up from germline, CDR1 is KGHDR and CDR2 is SFDVKD. V shed 4 bases, J shed 9 bases, and the junction held 18 bases outside the gene matches. This CDR3 contains 17 residues. The CDR3 region has the DNA TGTGCCACCAGTGAACCCCCGGTGTGGGCGGGAGTTAACACGCAGTATTTT. Residues: CATSEPPVWAGVNTQYF.

The gene calls are TRBV9 and TRBJ2-3; TRBD2 agrees at 8 bases. The junction had 3 bases not matched to a gene; V was cut back by 0 bases and J by 0 bases. There are 16 residues in the CDR3. Germline CDR1 and CDR2: SGDLS and YYNGEE. CDR3 in amino acids: CASSVDSGTSTDTQYF. CDR3 nucleotides: TGTGCCAGCAGCGTAGATAGCGGGACTAGCACAGATACGCAGTATTTT.

This chain links TRBV19 with TRBJ2-1; TRBD2 matches 11 bases. The V and J ends lost 8 bases and 1 base, in that order; junction bases with no gene match: 4. The CDR3 contains 15 residues. Looked up from germline, CDR1 is LNHDA and CDR2 is SQIVND (reference sequence). The CDR3 DNA sequence: TGTGCCAGTTCTAGCGGGAGGTCTTCCTACAATGAGCAGTTCTTC. This translates into CASSSGRSSYNEQFF. The full variable domain, rest sourced from reference TRBV19 and TRBJ2-1, is DGGITQSPKYLFRKEGQNVTLSCEQNLNHDAMYWYRQDPGQGLRLIYYSQIVNDFQKGDIAEGYSVSREKKESFPLTVTSAQKNPTAFYLCASSSGRSSYNEQFFGPGTRLTVL.

The V and J genes are TRBV18 and TRBJ1-3; 10 bases agree with TRBD1. This CDR3 region has 15 residues. V trimming: 3 bases; J trimming: 4 bases; junction bases outside the gene matches: 3. Germline V lookup: CDR1 KGHSH, CDR2 LQKENI. The CDR3, as DNA: TGTGCCAGCTCACCGGGACAGGGGTCCGGAAACACCATATATTTT. Translated: CASSPGQGSGNTIYF.

This chain links TRBV5-1 with TRBJ2-1; 8 nucleotides align to TRBD1. V trimming: 0 bases; J trimming: 8 bases; junction bases outside the gene matches: 7. Germline lookup yields CDR1 SGHRS and CDR2 YFSETQ. This CDR3 has 15 amino acids. The DNA for the CDR3 is TGCGCCAGCAGCTTGGACAGGGGGGACGTCGATGAGCAGTTCTTC. As protein: CASSLDRGDVDEQFF.

The chain employs TRBV27 and TRBJ1-1, with a tentative D call TRBD1 (5 bases). V lost 3 bases and J lost 6, with 14 bases in between. Germline loops: CDR1 MNHEY, CDR2 SMNVEV (reference sequence). CDR3 length: 14 residues. The CDR3 coding sequence is TGTGCCAGCAGTTTGTGGCAGGGCGCGGCTGAAGCTTTCTTT. Protein sequence: CASSLWQGAAEAFF.